This TCR beta chain was identified in a study of neoadjuvant anti-PD-1 for oral cavity cancer. Remarks on this clone: Its specificity is unknown.

Patients had HPV-negative, locally advanced oral cavity squamous cell carcinoma. Analysis of PBMCs was direct, with no culture step. The data were produced by immunoSEQ multiplex PCR, yet TCRdb's version contains in-frame clones alone and is incomplete. This sample has over 6,500 clones, with about four fifths found just once. The study, taken as a whole, reports: Pretreatment Treg/Th17 ratio correlated inversely with post-treatment tumor clonality.

Per the germline V gene, CDR1 is SGHVS and CDR2 is FQNEAQ. Trimming cost V 2 bases and J 4 bases, with 11 bases left between them. The CDR3 totals 14 residues. This receptor was identified in a person aged 35 to 85 with oral cavity squamous cell carcinoma. The specimen comprised PBMCs, sampled before nivolumab (anti-PD-1) treatment. V usage is TRBV7-8 and J usage is TRBJ1-1; D is ambiguous. The CDR3 sequence is CASSLLVWGTEAFF. The CDR3 region has the DNA TGTGCCAGCAGCTTACTGGTTTGGGGCACTGAAGCTTTCTTT. Filled out from reference TRBV7-8 and TRBJ1-1, the complete variable domain reads GAGVSQSPRYKVAKRGQDVALRCDPISGHVSLFWYQQALGQGPEFLTYFQNEAQLDKSGLPSDRFFAERPEGSVSTLKIQRTQQEDSAVYLCASSLLVWGTEAFFGQGTRLTVV.